This T cell receptor (beta chain) was sequenced for a study of T cell repertoires in cytomegalovirus infection. Across the whole study: Carrying CMV and the relevant HLA type showed in public TCR beta signatures.

One entry per CDR3 protein results from TCRdb running MiXCR on the reads. Among about 46,000 distinct CDR3 sequences, about 20% were seen once, and the ten largest hold less than 20%. About this clonotype itself: Its antigen is unknown.

The CDR3 is made up of 14 amino acids. V was trimmed by 1 base and J by 4 bases, leaving 11 bases between them. Germline V gene lookup returns CDR1 SGHDN and CDR2 FVKESK. Study-level findings and limits: The response measured ex vivo was dominated by TCR beta clonotypes (HLA-C-restricted and CMV-specific).

Sequencing was carried out using PBMCs, sequenced either directly or after in vitro stimulation (not recorded which). This TCR came from a human donor in good health (CMV status not recorded). Some clones in this sample may be carry-over from other donors' samples. This chain links TRBV14 with TRBJ2-7; unclear D gene. The CDR3 sequence is CASSQGVTLYEQYF. As DNA, the CDR3 is TGTGCCAGCAGCCAAGGCGTGACTCTGTACGAGCAGTACTTC. Drawing the rest from reference TRBV14 and TRBJ2-7, the complete variable domain is EAGVTQFPSHSVIEKGQTVTLRCDPISGHDNLYWYRRVMGKEIKFLLHFVKESKQDESGMPNNRFLAERTGGTYSTLKVQPAELEDSGVYFCASSQGVTLYEQYFGPGTRLTVT.